The 12 T cell receptor beta chains below come from one sample, sequenced in a study of T cells after yellow fever vaccination. TCRdb redid the calling of the 5' RACE reads with MiXCR, one entry per CDR3 protein. The sample lists some 670,000 distinct CDR3 sequences, roughly an eighth seen once, with 14% to 15% in the top ten. Sequencing used PBMCs, obtained on the day of the yellow fever booster vaccination. The receptors were gathered from a man aged 30 to 39 who received the YFV17D yellow fever vaccine.

The gene calls are TRBV30 and TRBJ1-4; 9 nucleotides match TRBD1. Unmatched junction bases numbered 5, after V lost 4 bases and J lost 5 bases. Germline CDR1 GTSNPN, CDR2 SVGIG (reference sequence). The CDR3 extends over 14 amino acids. CDR3 protein: CAWKQGARNEKLFF. DNA of the CDR3: TGTGCCTGGAAACAGGGGGCGCGGAATGAAAAACTGTTTTTT.

The J gene is TRBJ2-1, the V gene TRBV20-1; 7 bases are a match to TRBD2. The CDR3 is 14 amino acids. V trimming: 3 bases; J trimming: 1 base; junction bases outside the gene matches: 3. CDR1 and CDR2 from the germline V gene are DFQATT and SNEGSKA (reference sequence). CDR3: CSASVGGSYNEQFF. In DNA, the CDR3 is TGCAGTGCTAGTGTGGGGGGGTCCTACAATGAGCAGTTCTTC.

The V call is TRBV5-1, the J call TRBJ2-4; 7 bases are a match to TRBD1. Per the germline V gene, CDR1 is SGHRS and CDR2 is YFSETQ. With V trimmed by 0 bases and J by 6 bases, 9 bases remained unmatched. This CDR3 spans 16 amino acids. The CDR3 nucleotides are TGCGCCAGCAGCTTGGAAGGGTTCGGGGACAGAAACATTCAGTACTTC. As protein: CASSLEGFGDRNIQYF. The full variable domain, rest sourced from reference TRBV5-1 and TRBJ2-4, is KAGVTQTPRYLIKTRGQQVTLSCSPISGHRSVSWYQQTPGQGLQFLFEYFSETQRNKGNFPGRFSGRQFSNSRSEMNVSTLELGDSALYLCASSLEGFGDRNIQYFGAGTRLSVL.

V gene TRBV6-5 combines with J gene TRBJ1-2; tentative D call: TRBD1 (6 bases). CDR1 and CDR2 from the germline V gene are MNHEY and SVGAGI. Trimming removed 2 bases at V and 2 bases at J, with 24 bases between. The length of the CDR3 is 19 residues. CDR3 amino acids: CASSYGGTMGHRSNYGYTF. CDR3 DNA: TGTGCCAGCAGTTACGGTGGAACGATGGGACACAGGTCGAACTATGGCTACACCTTC.

This clonotype has just a few counts. The V and J genes are TRBV5-4 and TRBJ2-5; 9 nucleotides match TRBD1. Germline CDR1 SGHNT, CDR2 YYREEE (reference sequence). The J segment lost 0 bases and the V segment lost 4 bases, leaving 7 bases of the junction unmatched. The CDR3 length is 16 residues. DNA for the CDR3: TGTGCCAGCAGCCCTTACTGGGACAGGGACCAAGAGACCCAGTACTTC. Translating gives CASSPYWDRDQETQYF.

This clonotype was observed a few times. The genes are TRBV13 and TRBJ2-2; D is undetermined. Germline V gene sequence: CDR1 PRHDT, CDR2 FYEKMQ (reference sequence). V was shortened by 0 bases and J by 4 bases, with 6 bases between the two germline ends. This CDR3 contains 14 residues. Here the CDR3 DNA reads TGTGCCAGCAGCTTAGGCGGTAGCACCGGGGAGCTGTTTTTT. Amino acids: CASSLGGSTGELFF.

A few counts support this clonotype. The rearrangement uses TRBV3-1 and TRBJ2-5; D is possibly TRBD1 (6 bases). Trimming left V 4 bases short and J 2 bases short, with 14 bases between. From germline, CDR1 is LGHDT and CDR2 YNNKEL (reference sequence). The CDR3 is made up of 15 amino acids. The CDR3 spells CASSLGTPQQETQYF. For the CDR3, the DNA is TGTGCCAGCAGCCTCGGGACACCCCAACAAGAGACCCAGTACTTC.

The V call is TRBV7-2, the J call TRBJ2-3, with D uncertain. CDR1 is SGHTA, CDR2 FQGNSA, per germline. V was shortened by 5 bases and J by 0 bases, with 18 bases between the two germline ends. This CDR3 contains 17 residues. The CDR3 spells CASSPPVGWASTDTQYF. In DNA form, the CDR3 reads TGTGCCAGCAGCCCCCCGGTCGGGTGGGCAAGCACAGATACGCAGTATTTT.

The chain is built from TRBV24-1 and TRBJ2-1, with 9 bases matching TRBD2. The germline gives CDR1 KGHDR, CDR2 SFDVKD. This CDR3 is built from 15 residues. Unmatched junction bases numbered 5, after V lost 5 bases and J lost 4 bases. This CDR3 is CATSASLAGYNEQFF. DNA of the CDR3: TGTGCCACCAGTGCGTCCCTAGCGGGGTACAATGAGCAGTTCTTC.

This clonotype was detected many times. The J gene is TRBJ2-7, the V gene TRBV5-8; TRBD1 is a possible D gene (5 bases). The CDR3 consists of 14 residues. Deletions cut 0 bases from V and 0 bases from J, with 7 bases between. CDR1 and CDR2 from the germline V gene are SGHTS and YDEGEE. The CDR3 here is CASSLDRTSYEQYF. For the CDR3, the DNA is TGTGCCAGCAGCTTGGACAGGACCTCCTACGAGCAGTACTTC.

The CDR3 region has the DNA TGTGCCAGCAGCCAAGTCCCTAGCGGGAGGGCCTTTACTGAGCAGTTCTTC. This encodes CASSQVPSGRAFTEQFF. J is TRBJ2-1 and V is TRBV3-1; 12 bases fit TRBD2. V shed 1 base and J 9 bases; nucleotides not matched to a gene: 10. The CDR3 is 17 residues long. CDR1 and CDR2 (germline): LGHDT, YNNKEL (reference sequence).

The V and J genes are TRBV30 and TRBJ2-1; D gene unclear. V gave up 1 base and J gave up 5 bases, with 6 bases separating them. The CDR3 consists of 12 residues. Germline V CDR1 and CDR2: GTSNPN, SVGIG (reference sequence). The DNA of the CDR3 is TGTGCCTGGAGTGGTGGCGACAATGAGCAGTTCTTC. This codes for CAWSGGDNEQFF.